The 10 T cell receptor beta chains in this list originate from one sample, sequenced in a study of post-analysis software for immune sequencing data. Study conclusions and caveats: Included in a set of about five TRBV segments more frequent in patients than controls were TRBV5-6, TRBV5-1 and TRBV20-1.

Unique molecular identifiers tagged the TCR beta cDNA libraries. MiXCR, applied by TCRdb to the PCR reads, yields one record per CDR3 protein. The sample lists hundreds of thousands of distinct CDR3 sequences; roughly half were seen once. For these receptors, no antigen is known. The source material was blood. These receptors originate from a girl between 10 and 17 years old with multiple sclerosis.

Notes on this clonotype: The junction and the germline gene differ at one end; a read error may be behind it. The genes are TRBV29-1 and TRBJ1-2; D is perhaps TRBD1 (5 bases). The V gene's germline CDR1 is SQVTM and CDR2 ANQGSEA. The CDR3 consists of 12 residues. The CDR3 nucleotides are TGCAGCGTGGAAGGACACTTCTATGGCTACACCTTC. Protein product: CSVEGHFYGYTF. Complete variable domain (other parts from reference TRBV29-1 and TRBJ1-2): SAVISQKPSRDICQRGTSLTIQCQVDSQVTMMFWYRQQPGQSLTLIATANQGSEATYESGFVIDKFPISRPNLTFSTLTVSNMSPEDSSIYLCSVEGHFYGYTFGSGTRLTVV.

The chain is built from TRBV20-1 and TRBJ2-5; D is possibly TRBD2 (5 bases). The V end was cut by 6 bases, the J end by 4 bases, with 30 bases between. Germline CDR1 DFQATT, CDR2 SNEGSKA (reference sequence). This CDR3 contains 18 residues. CDR3 in DNA: TGCAGTGCCAGTGGAACTCGTCGGGGTGCCTCCTTTCGAGAGACCCAGTACTTC. Translated: CSASGTRRGASFRETQYF.

V and J are TRBV9 and TRBJ2-1; D may be TRBD1 or TRBD2 (5 bases each). Germline V CDR1 and CDR2: SGDLS, YYNGEE. This CDR3 region has 15 residues. V dropped 1 base and J dropped 7 bases, with 15 bases sitting between them. The CDR3 is CASSVRTGGSNEQFF. In DNA form, the CDR3 reads TGTGCCAGCAGCGTACGGACTGGGGGTTCGAATGAGCAGTTCTTC. The full variable domain, in which reference TRBV9 and TRBJ2-1 provide the parts outside the CDR3, is DSGVTQTPKHLITATGQRVTLRCSPRSGDLSVYWYQQSLDQGLQFLIQYYNGEERAKGNILERFSAQQFPDLHSELNLSSLELGDSALYFCASSVRTGGSNEQFFGPGTRLTVL.

Notes on this clonotype: A read error may produce the germline difference seen at one junction end. The V gene is TRBV5-5, the J gene TRBJ1-1, with a weak D call TRBD1 (5 bases). Germline V CDR1 and CDR2: SGHKS, YYEKEE (reference sequence). The length of the CDR3 is 14 residues. In DNA form, the CDR3 reads TGCGCCAGCAGTCGAATCAGGGAACAAGGTGAAGCTTTCTTT. Protein: CASSRIREQGEAFF.

The rearrangement joins TRBV5-6 to TRBJ2-7, with D possibly being TRBD1 (6 bases). CDR3 length: 17 residues. Trimming took off 4 bases at V and 0 bases at J, with 20 bases between the two ends. Germline lookup yields CDR1 SGHDT and CDR2 YYEEEE. The CDR3 sequence is CASSTVTLRDNSYEQYF. The CDR3 nucleotides are TGTGCCAGCAGCACGGTAACGTTAAGGGACAACTCCTACGAGCAGTACTTC.

The chain carries TRBV5-1 and TRBJ2-3; D not resolved. The CDR3 is 13 residues long. Germline V lookup: CDR1 SGHRS, CDR2 YFSETQ. V lost 4 bases to trimming and J lost 2 bases, with 8 bases between them. CDR3: CASSLDHTDTQYF. CDR3 bases: TGCGCCAGCAGCCTAGATCACACAGATACGCAGTATTTT.

The table lists this clonotype with a few counts. The rearrangement joins TRBV5-6 to TRBJ1-5; TRBD1 matches at 7 bases. The germline V gene has CDR1 SGHDT and CDR2 YYEEEE. The junction had 2 bases not matched to a gene; V was cut back by 2 bases and J by 3 bases. The CDR3 runs 14 residues. This chain's CDR3 is CASSLGTVNQPQHF. CDR3 nucleotides: TGTGCCAGCAGCTTAGGGACAGTCAATCAGCCCCAGCATTTT.

The CDR3 loop is CASNFQGGSSYNEQFF. CDR3 sequence (DNA): TGTGCCAGCAACTTTCAAGGCGGGAGCTCCTACAATGAGCAGTTCTTC. The genes are TRBV2 and TRBJ2-1, with 7 bases that match TRBD2. The CDR3 covers 16 residues. The trim removed 7 bases at V and 0 bases at J, leaving 9 bases unmatched. In germline, CDR1 is SNHLY, CDR2 FYNNEI.

The chain recombines TRBV20-1 with TRBJ1-2, with 8 bases matching TRBD1. The CDR3 has 13 residues. The germline gives CDR1 DFQATT, CDR2 SNEGSKA (reference sequence). V lost 3 bases and J lost 2; bases outside the gene matches: 2. The CDR3 region is CSASYRGNYGYTF. DNA of the CDR3: TGCAGTGCTAGTTACAGGGGGAACTATGGCTACACCTTC.

This clonotype has a handful of counts. V is TRBV19 and J is TRBJ2-5; D is possibly TRBD1 or TRBD2 (5 bases each). Near its end, the DNA agrees better with TRBJ2-7, so the J call may be wrong. Germline CDR1 reads LNHDA; CDR2 reads SQIVND (reference sequence). The CDR3 extends over 11 amino acids. For the CDR3, the DNA is TGTGCCAGTAGTGGGACCGTCGAGCAGTACTTC. Translation gives CASSGTVEQYF.